This T cell receptor beta chain appears in the sequencing data of a study of siplizumab effects on memory and regulatory T cells. General observations from the study: A significant reduction in alloreactive sequences traceable to unstimulated CD4+ memory cells was produced by siplizumab. Naive T cells were seen as more diverse than memory cells and as major alloresponse contributors.

The trim removed 5 bases at V and 1 base at J, leaving 2 bases unmatched. Germline lookup yields CDR1 MNHEY and CDR2 SMNVEV (reference sequence). This CDR3 has 14 amino acids. This clone was recorded once. Its antigen remains unknown. Assayed TCR templates numbered 80,000 to 100,000 for each sample. Sequencing was performed with immunoSEQ multiplex PCR; in TCRdb, only in-frame clones are kept and a portion is missing. The sample has around 94,000 clones, approximately 90% seen once; the top ten hold about 1.1%. The TCR was taken from a human donor in good health. Sequenced: CD4+ T cells sorted from blood. V usage is TRBV27 and J usage is TRBJ2-3, with TRBD2 matching over 8 bases. The CDR3, as DNA: TGTGCCAGCAGTCAGCGGGGGCGCACAGATACGCAGTATTTT. Protein sequence: CASSQRGRTDTQYF.